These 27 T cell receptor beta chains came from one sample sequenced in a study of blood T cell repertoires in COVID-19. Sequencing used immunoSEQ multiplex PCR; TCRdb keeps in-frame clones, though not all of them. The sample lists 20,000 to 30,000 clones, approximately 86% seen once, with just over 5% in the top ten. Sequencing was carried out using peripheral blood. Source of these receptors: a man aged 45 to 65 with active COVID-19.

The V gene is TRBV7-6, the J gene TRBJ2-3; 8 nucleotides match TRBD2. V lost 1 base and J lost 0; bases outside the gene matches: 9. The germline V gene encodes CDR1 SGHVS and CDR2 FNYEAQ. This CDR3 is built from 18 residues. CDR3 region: CASSLDVGGGHSTDTQYF. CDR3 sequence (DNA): TGTGCCAGCAGCTTAGATGTGGGCGGGGGGCACAGCACAGATACGCAGTATTTT.

The CDR3 DNA reads as TGCGCCAGCAGCTTGGGACTGGGAAACACCATATATTTT. Its translation is CASSLGLGNTIYF. The V and J genes are TRBV5-1 and TRBJ1-3; the D is unclear. The length of the CDR3 is 13 residues. The germline V gene encodes CDR1 SGHRS and CDR2 YFSETQ. V was trimmed by 0 bases and J by 4 bases, leaving 5 bases between them. The full variable domain, with the rest looked up from reference TRBV5-1 and TRBJ1-3, is KAGVTQTPRYLIKTRGQQVTLSCSPISGHRSVSWYQQTPGQGLQFLFEYFSETQRNKGNFPGRFSGRQFSNSRSEMNVSTLELGDSALYLCASSLGLGNTIYFGEGSWLTVV.

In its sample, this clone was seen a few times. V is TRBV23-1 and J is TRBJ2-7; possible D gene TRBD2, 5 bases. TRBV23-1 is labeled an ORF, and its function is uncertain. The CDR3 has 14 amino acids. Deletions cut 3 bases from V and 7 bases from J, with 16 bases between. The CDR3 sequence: CASSHQDTSGEQYF. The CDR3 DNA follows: TGCGCCAGCAGTCATCAGGATACCTCGGGGGAGCAGTACTTC.

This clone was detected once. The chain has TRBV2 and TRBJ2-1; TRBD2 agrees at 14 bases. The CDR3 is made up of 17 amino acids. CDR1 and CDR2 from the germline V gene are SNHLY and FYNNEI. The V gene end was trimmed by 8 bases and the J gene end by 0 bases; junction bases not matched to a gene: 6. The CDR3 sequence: CASAGLAGESSYNEQFF. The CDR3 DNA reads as TGTGCCAGCGCGGGACTAGCGGGGGAGAGCTCCTACAATGAGCAGTTCTTC. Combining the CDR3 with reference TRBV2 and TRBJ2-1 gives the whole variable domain EPEVTQTPSHQVTQMGQEVILRCVPISNHLYFYWYRQILGQKVEFLVSFYNNEISEKSEIFDDQFSVERPDGSNFTLKIRSTKLEDSAMYFCASAGLAGESSYNEQFFGPGTRLTVL.

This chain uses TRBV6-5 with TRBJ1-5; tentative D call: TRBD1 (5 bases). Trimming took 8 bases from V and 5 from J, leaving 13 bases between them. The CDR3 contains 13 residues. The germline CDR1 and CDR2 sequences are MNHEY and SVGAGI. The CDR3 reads CASATAIDQPQHF. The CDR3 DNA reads TGTGCCAGCGCGACAGCGATAGATCAGCCCCAGCATTTT.

The CDR3 sequence: CAISITDPGQNGHTQYF. The CDR3 region has the DNA TGTGCCATCAGTATTACCGATCCGGGACAGAACGGTCATACGCAGTATTTT. This chain links TRBV10-3 with TRBJ2-3, with 7 bases lining up with TRBD1. The CDR3 covers 17 residues. V lost 5 bases and J lost 7; bases outside the gene matches: 18. Germline CDR1 ENHRY, CDR2 SYGVKD.

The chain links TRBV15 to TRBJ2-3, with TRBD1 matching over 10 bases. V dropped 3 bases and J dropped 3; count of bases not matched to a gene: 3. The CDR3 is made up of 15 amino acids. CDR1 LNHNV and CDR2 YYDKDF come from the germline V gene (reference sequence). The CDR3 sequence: CATSRGTGETDTQYF. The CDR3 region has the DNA TGTGCCACCAGCAGGGGGACAGGGGAGACAGATACGCAGTATTTT.

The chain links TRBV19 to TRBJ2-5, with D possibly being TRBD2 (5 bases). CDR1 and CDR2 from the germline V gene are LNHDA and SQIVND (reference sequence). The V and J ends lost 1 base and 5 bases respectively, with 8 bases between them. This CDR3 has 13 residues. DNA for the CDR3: TGTGCCAGTAGTATAGTCGGCGGGGAGACCCAGTACTTC. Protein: CASSIVGGETQYF.

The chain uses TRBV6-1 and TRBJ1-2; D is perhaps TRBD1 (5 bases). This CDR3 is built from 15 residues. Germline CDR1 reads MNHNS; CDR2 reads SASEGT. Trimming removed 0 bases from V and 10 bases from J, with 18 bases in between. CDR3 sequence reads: CASSEAVPGPDDYTF. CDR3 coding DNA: TGTGCCAGCAGTGAAGCGGTACCAGGGCCCGACGACTACACCTTC.

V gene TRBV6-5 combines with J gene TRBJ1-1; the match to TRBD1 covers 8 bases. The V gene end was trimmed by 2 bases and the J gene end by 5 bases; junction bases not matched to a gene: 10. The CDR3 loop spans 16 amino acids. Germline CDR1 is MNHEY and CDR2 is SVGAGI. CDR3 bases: TGTGCCAGCAGTTACACACGCAGGGGGACAGGAACTGAAGCTTTCTTT. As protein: CASSYTRRGTGTEAFF.

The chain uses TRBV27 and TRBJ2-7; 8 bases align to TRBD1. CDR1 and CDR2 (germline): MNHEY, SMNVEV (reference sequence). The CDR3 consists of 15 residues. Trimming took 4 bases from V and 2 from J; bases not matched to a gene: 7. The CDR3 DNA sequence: TGTGCCAGCAGTTCTACCGACAGGGGAACCTACGAGCAGTACTTC. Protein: CASSSTDRGTYEQYF.

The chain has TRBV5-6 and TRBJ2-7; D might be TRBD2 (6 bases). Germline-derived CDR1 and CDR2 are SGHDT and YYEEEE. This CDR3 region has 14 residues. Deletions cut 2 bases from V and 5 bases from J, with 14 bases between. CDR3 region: CASSFSGVPHEQYF. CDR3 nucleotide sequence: TGTGCCAGCAGCTTTTCGGGAGTTCCCCACGAGCAGTACTTC.

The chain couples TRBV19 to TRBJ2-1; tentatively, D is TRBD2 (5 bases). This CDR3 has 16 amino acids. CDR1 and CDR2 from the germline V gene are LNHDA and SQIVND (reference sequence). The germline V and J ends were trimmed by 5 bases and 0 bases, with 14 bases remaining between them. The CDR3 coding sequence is TGTGCCAGTAGTTTCCGGACTCTTAGCTCCTACAATGAGCAGTTCTTC. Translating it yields CASSFRTLSSYNEQFF.

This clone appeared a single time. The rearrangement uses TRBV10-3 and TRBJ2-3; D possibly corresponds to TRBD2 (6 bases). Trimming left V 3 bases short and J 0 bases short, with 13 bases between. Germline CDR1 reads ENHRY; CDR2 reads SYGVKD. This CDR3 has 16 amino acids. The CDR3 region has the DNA TGTGCCATCAGTGACCGGACTAAGCCTAGCACAGATACGCAGTATTTT. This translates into CAISDRTKPSTDTQYF.

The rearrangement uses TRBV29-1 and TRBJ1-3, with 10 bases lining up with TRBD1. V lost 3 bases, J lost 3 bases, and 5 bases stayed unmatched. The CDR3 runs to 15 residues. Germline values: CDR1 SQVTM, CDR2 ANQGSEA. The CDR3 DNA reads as TGCAGCGTTGACTCCGGACAGGGGGGTGGAAACACCATATATTTT. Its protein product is CSVDSGQGGGNTIYF.

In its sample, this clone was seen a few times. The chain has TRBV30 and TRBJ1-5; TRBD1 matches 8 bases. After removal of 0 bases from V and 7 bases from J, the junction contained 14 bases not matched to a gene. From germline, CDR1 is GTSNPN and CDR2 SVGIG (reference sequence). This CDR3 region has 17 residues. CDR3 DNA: TGTGCCTGGAGTGTGGGGGTGTACAGGGGGAATAGGCAGCCCCAGCATTTT. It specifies CAWSVGVYRGNRQPQHF.

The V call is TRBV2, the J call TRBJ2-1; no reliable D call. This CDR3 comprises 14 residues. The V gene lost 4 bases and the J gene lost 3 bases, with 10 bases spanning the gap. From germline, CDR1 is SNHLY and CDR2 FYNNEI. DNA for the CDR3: TGTGCCAGCAGTGTGATCCGCAGCTACAATGAGCAGTTCTTC. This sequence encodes CASSVIRSYNEQFF.

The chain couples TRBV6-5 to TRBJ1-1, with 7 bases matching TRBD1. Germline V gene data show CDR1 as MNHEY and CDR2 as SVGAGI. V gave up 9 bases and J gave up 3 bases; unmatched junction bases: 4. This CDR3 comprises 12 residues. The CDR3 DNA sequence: TGTGCCAGTAACAGGGGAGACACTGAAGCTTTCTTT. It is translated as CASNRGDTEAFF.

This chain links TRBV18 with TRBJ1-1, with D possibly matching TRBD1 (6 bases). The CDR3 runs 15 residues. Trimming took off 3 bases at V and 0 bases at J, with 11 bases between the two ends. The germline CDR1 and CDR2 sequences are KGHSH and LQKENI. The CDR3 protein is CASSPSRGMNTEAFF. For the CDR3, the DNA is TGTGCCAGCTCACCTAGTAGGGGGATGAACACTGAAGCTTTCTTT.

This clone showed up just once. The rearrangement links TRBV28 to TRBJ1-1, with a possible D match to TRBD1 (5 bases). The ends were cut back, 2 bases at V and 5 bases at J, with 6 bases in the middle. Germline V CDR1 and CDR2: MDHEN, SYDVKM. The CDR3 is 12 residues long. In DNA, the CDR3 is TGTGCCAGCAGTTTAAGGGGAACTGAAGCTTTCTTT. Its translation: CASSLRGTEAFF.

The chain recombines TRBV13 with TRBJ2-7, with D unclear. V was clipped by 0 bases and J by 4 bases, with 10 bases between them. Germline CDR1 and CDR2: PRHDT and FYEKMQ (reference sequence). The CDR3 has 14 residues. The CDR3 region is CASSLGLYGYEQYF. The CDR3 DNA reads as TGTGCCAGCAGCTTAGGCCTGTACGGGTACGAGCAGTACTTC.

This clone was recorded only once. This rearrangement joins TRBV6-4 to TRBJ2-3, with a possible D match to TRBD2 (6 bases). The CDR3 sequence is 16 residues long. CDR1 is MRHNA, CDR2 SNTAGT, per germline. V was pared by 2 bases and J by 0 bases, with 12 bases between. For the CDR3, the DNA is TGTGCCAGCAGTGACGGAGCGGGTTCCAGCACAGATACGCAGTATTTT. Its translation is CASSDGAGSSTDTQYF.

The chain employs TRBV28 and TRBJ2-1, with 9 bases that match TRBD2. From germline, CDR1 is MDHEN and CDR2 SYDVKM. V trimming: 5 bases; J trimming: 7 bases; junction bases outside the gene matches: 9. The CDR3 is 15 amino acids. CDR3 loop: CASSPSGNHRNEQFF. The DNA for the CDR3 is TGTGCCAGCAGTCCTAGCGGGAATCATAGGAATGAGCAGTTCTTC.

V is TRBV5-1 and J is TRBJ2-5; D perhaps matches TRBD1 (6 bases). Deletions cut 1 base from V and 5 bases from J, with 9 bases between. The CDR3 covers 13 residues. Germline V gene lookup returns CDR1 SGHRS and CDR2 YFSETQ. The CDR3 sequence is CASSLPRGETQYF. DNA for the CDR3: TGCGCCAGCAGCTTGCCCAGGGGTGAGACCCAGTACTTC.

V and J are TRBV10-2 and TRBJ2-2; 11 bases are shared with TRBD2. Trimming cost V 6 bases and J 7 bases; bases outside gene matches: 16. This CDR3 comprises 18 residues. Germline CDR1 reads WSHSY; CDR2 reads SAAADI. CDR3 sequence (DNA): TGCGCCAGCAGCCTCTGGGGGGCTAGCGGGAGGAAAGGCGGGGAGCTGTTTTTT. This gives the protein CASSLWGASGRKGGELFF.

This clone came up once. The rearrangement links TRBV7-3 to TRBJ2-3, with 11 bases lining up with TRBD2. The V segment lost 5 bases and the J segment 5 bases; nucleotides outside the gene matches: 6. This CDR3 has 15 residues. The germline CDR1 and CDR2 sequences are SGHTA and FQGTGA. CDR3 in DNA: TGTGCCAGCAGCCTTAGCGGGGGGGCTGTAGATACGCAGTATTTT. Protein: CASSLSGGAVDTQYF.

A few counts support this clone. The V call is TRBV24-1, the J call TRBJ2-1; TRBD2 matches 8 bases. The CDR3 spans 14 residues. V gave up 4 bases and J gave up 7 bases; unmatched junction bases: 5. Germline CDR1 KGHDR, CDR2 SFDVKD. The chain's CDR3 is CATSDRSGSNEQFF. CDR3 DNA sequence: TGTGCCACCAGTGACCGAAGCGGGAGTAATGAGCAGTTCTTC.